The source of this T cell receptor (beta chain) is a study of human T cells and chemical hapten exposure. As to time point: patch test 2, 6 weeks after DPC sensitization. The treatment: therapeutic diphenylcyclopropenone sensitization with weekly scalp DPC. Trimming took 2 bases from V and 3 from J; bases not matched to a gene: 9. Germline loops: CDR1 MDHEN, CDR2 SYDVKM. The CDR3 contains 17 residues. Each CDR3 protein is one row after TCRdb ran MiXCR on the RACE reads. The sample includes some 100,000 distinct CDR3 sequences, 9.2% of them seen just once. V gene TRBV28 combines with J gene TRBJ1-1, with 10 bases that match TRBD1. The clonotype comes from a middle-aged woman with alopecia areata. Some clones in this sample may be carry-over from other donors' samples. Here the sequenced sample was whole blood, taken in connection with sensitization to the hapten diphenylcyclopropenone (DPC). CDR3 bases: TGTGCCAGCAGTTTAGTTTGGGTCGGGACAGGGGACACTGAAGCTTTCTTT. Its protein is CASSLVWVGTGDTEAFF.